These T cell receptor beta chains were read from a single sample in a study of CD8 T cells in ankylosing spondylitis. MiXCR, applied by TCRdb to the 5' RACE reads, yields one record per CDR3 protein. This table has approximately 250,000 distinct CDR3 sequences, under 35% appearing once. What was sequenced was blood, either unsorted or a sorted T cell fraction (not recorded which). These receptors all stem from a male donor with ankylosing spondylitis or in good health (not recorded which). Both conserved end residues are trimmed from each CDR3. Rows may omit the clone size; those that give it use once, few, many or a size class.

CDR3aa: ASSEGQVNNEQF
j_gene: TRBJ2-1
abundance: -
v_gene: TRBV10-1

CDR3aa: ASSYSRNTEAF
j_gene: TRBJ1-1
abundance: few
v_gene: TRBV6-5

CDR3aa: ASSVTRGTDTQY
j_gene: TRBJ2-3
abundance: -
v_gene: TRBV9

CDR3aa: AAAGTTNTGELF
j_gene: TRBJ2-2
abundance: -
v_gene: TRBV10-3

CDR3aa: ASSESWGGETQY
j_gene: TRBJ2-5
abundance: few
v_gene: TRBV25-1

CDR3aa: ASSFGTGSDTQY
j_gene: TRBJ2-3
abundance: -
v_gene: TRBV7-2

CDR3aa: AISEVSPQGRETQY
j_gene: TRBJ2-5
abundance: -
v_gene: TRBV10-3

CDR3aa: ASSYQENQPQH
j_gene: TRBJ1-5
abundance: many
v_gene: TRBV6-5

CDR3aa: SARVGRVFEQY
j_gene: TRBJ2-7
abundance: few
v_gene: TRBV20-1

CDR3aa: SARSTGSETQY
j_gene: TRBJ2-5
abundance: few
v_gene: TRBV20-1

CDR3aa: ATSPRDREFIRANEKLF
j_gene: TRBJ1-4
abundance: many
v_gene: TRBV15

CDR3aa: ASSYGGNNSPLH
j_gene: TRBJ1-6
abundance: few
v_gene: TRBV6-5

CDR3aa: ASSLRGTLKNEQY
j_gene: TRBJ2-7
abundance: few
v_gene: TRBV5-6

CDR3aa: SAQDRGPGELF
j_gene: TRBJ2-2
abundance: few
v_gene: TRBV29-1

CDR3aa: ASSPRGSGASNEQF
j_gene: TRBJ2-1
abundance: -
v_gene: TRBV9

CDR3aa: SARERAKLPQH
j_gene: TRBJ1-5
abundance: few
v_gene: TRBV20-1

CDR3aa: ASSVTNRAPLYGYT
j_gene: TRBJ1-2
abundance: -
v_gene: TRBV9

CDR3aa: ASTLGLASTDTQY
j_gene: TRBJ2-3
abundance: few
v_gene: TRBV27

CDR3aa: ASSLMVGAGELF
j_gene: TRBJ2-2
abundance: few
v_gene: TRBV27

CDR3aa: ASSSTDKIYNEQF
j_gene: TRBJ2-1
abundance: -
v_gene: TRBV5-1

CDR3aa: SASPLDRNNEKLF
j_gene: TRBJ1-4
abundance: few
v_gene: TRBV20-1

CDR3aa: SARGQGQLTGEAF
j_gene: TRBJ1-1
abundance: -
v_gene: TRBV20-1

CDR3aa: SAAGSGGDFTDTQY
j_gene: TRBJ2-3
abundance: -
v_gene: TRBV20-1

CDR3aa: ASSSRGDLLSTTGELF
j_gene: TRBJ2-2
abundance: -
v_gene: TRBV6-1

CDR3aa: ASSRRTSGGQETQY
j_gene: TRBJ2-5
abundance: few
v_gene: TRBV12-3/TRBV12-4

CDR3aa: ASRDSYNEQF
j_gene: TRBJ2-1
abundance: few
v_gene: TRBV12-3/TRBV12-4

CDR3aa: SLGGTSGNEQF
j_gene: TRBJ2-1
abundance: few
v_gene: TRBV29-1

CDR3aa: ASSIRVDTTNEKLF
j_gene: TRBJ1-4
abundance: -
v_gene: TRBV5-6

CDR3aa: ASSLGAGGNTIY
j_gene: TRBJ1-3
abundance: once
v_gene: TRBV12-3/TRBV12-4

CDR3aa: SATLPLSGRYNEQF
j_gene: TRBJ2-1
abundance: many
v_gene: TRBV20-1

CDR3aa: ASSPDRSTDTQY
j_gene: TRBJ2-3
abundance: -
v_gene: TRBV5-1

CDR3aa: ASSFVSTALDEQF
j_gene: TRBJ2-1
abundance: -
v_gene: TRBV12-3/TRBV12-4

CDR3aa: ASSWRQGAGEQF
j_gene: TRBJ2-1
abundance: -
v_gene: TRBV5-1

CDR3aa: SALLWTQETQY
j_gene: TRBJ2-5
abundance: few
v_gene: TRBV20-1

CDR3aa: ASTHTGQGEQF
j_gene: TRBJ2-1
abundance: -
v_gene: TRBV6-6

CDR3aa: SARVEDSYEQY
j_gene: TRBJ2-7
abundance: -
v_gene: TRBV20-1

CDR3aa: ASSPHSGGSETQY
j_gene: TRBJ2-5
abundance: -
v_gene: TRBV7-3

CDR3aa: SVLMRGPYNEQF
j_gene: TRBJ2-1
abundance: -
v_gene: TRBV29-1

CDR3aa: SAPRGGFKNTEAF
j_gene: TRBJ1-1
abundance: -
v_gene: TRBV20-1

CDR3aa: ASSQGGTGEQY
j_gene: TRBJ2-7
abundance: -
v_gene: TRBV4-1

CDR3aa: ASSYSGGSAF
j_gene: TRBJ2-1
abundance: few
v_gene: TRBV6-6

CDR3aa: ASTPGDRAYTEAF
j_gene: TRBJ1-1
abundance: -
v_gene: TRBV12-3/TRBV12-4

CDR3aa: SARTSGNYEQY
j_gene: TRBJ2-7
abundance: many
v_gene: TRBV29-1

CDR3aa: ASSVSQGGETQY
j_gene: TRBJ2-5
abundance: -
v_gene: TRBV9

CDR3aa: ASASGGDTDTQY
j_gene: TRBJ2-3
abundance: -
v_gene: TRBV6-1

CDR3aa: ATSSWTSGVYEQY
j_gene: TRBJ2-7
abundance: -
v_gene: TRBV15

CDR3aa: ATSRASGELF
j_gene: TRBJ2-2
abundance: few
v_gene: TRBV15

CDR3aa: ASREGGTGTFRYT
j_gene: TRBJ1-2
abundance: -
v_gene: TRBV6-1

CDR3aa: ASATNTEAF
j_gene: TRBJ1-1
abundance: -
v_gene: TRBV5-1